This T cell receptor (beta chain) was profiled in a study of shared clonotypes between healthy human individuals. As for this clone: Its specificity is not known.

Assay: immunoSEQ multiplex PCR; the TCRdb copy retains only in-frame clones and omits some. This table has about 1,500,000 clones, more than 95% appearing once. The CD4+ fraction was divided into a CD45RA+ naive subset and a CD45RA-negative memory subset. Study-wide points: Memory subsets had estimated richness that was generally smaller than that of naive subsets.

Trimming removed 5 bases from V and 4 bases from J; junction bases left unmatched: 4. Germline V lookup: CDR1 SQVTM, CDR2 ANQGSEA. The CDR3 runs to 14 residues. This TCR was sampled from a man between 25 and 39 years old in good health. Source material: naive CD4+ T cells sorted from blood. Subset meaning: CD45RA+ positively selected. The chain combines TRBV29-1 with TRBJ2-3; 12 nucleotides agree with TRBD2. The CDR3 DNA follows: TGCAGCGTTTCGACTAGCGGGAGCGCAGATACGCAGTATTTT. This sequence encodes CSVSTSGSADTQYF.